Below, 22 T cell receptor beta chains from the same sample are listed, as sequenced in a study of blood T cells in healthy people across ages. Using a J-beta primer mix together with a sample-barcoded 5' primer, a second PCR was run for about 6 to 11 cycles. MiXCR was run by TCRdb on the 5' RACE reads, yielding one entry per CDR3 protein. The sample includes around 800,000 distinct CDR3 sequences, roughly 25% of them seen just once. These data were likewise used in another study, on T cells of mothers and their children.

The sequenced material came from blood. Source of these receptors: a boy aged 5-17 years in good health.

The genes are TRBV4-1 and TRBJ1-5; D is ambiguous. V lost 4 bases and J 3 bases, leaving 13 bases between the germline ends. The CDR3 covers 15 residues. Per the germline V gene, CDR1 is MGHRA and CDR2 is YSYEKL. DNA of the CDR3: TGCGCCAGCAGCCGTCAGGCAGGATACAATCAGCCCCAGCATTTT. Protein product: CASSRQAGYNQPQHF.

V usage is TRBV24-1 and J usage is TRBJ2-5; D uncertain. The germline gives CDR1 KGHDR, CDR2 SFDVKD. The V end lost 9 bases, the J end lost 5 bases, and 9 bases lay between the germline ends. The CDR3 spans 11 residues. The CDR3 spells CATAAGETQYF. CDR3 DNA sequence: TGTGCCACCGCGGCAGGCGAGACCCAGTACTTC.

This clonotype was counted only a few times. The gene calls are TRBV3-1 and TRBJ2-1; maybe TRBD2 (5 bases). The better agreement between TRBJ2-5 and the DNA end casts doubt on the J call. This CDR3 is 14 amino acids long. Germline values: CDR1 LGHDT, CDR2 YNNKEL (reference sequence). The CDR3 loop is CASSQGMKRETQYF. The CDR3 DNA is TGTGCCAGCAGCCAAGGGATGAAGCGGGAGACCCAGTACTTC.

This chain's CDR3 is CASTPFVGGGEETQYF. CDR3 in DNA: TGTGCCAGCACCCCATTTGTAGGGGGCGGAGAGGAGACCCAGTACTTC. The chain links TRBV9 to TRBJ2-5; 7 nucleotides line up with TRBD1. The CDR3 length is 16 residues. V lost 6 bases, J lost 5 bases, and 16 bases stayed unmatched. Germline V lookup: CDR1 SGDLS, CDR2 YYNGEE. The variable domain in full, completed from reference TRBV9 and TRBJ2-5, reads DSGVTQTPKHLITATGQRVTLRCSPRSGDLSVYWYQQSLDQGLQFLIQYYNGEERAKGNILERFSAQQFPDLHSELNLSSLELGDSALYFCASTPFVGGGEETQYFGPGTRLLVL.

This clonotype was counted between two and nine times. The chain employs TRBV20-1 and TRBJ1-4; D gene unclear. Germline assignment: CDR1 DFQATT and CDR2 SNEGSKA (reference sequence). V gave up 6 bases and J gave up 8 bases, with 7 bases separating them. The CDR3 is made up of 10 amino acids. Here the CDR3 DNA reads TGCAGTGCCAAGGAGGAAAAACTGTTTTTT. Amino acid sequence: CSAKEEKLFF.

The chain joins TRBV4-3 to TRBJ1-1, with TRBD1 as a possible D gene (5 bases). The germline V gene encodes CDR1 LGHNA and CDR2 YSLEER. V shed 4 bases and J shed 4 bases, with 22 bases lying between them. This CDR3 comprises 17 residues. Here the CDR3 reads CASSRSFRDGIGTEAFF. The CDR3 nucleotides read TGCGCCAGCAGCCGCTCATTCAGGGACGGGATTGGCACTGAAGCTTTCTTT.

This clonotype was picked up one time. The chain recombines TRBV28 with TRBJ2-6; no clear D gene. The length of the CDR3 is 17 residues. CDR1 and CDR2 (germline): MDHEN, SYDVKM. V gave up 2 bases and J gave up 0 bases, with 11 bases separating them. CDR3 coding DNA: TGTGCCAGCAGTTTAGTCCCTTTTAACTCTGGGGCCAACGTCCTGACTTTC. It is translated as CASSLVPFNSGANVLTF.

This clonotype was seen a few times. Here the CDR3 reads CASRETTGREAGYTF. The CDR3 region has the DNA TGCGCCAGCAGAGAGACGACAGGGAGGGAAGCTGGCTACACCTTC. The chain has TRBV5-1 and TRBJ1-2; 7 nucleotides agree with TRBD1. V lost 5 bases and J lost 7; bases outside the gene matches: 14. This CDR3 is 15 amino acids long. The germline V gene encodes CDR1 SGHRS and CDR2 YFSETQ.

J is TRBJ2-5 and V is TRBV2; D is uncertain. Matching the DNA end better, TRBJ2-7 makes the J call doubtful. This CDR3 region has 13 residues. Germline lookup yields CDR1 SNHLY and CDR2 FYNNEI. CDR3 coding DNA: TGTGCCAGCAGTGAAGCGGGGTACTACGAGCAGTACTTC. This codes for CASSEAGYYEQYF.

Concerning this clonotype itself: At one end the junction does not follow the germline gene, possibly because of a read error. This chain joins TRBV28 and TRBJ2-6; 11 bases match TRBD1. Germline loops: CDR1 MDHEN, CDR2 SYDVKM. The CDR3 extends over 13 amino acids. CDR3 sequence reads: CASGTGGADVLTF. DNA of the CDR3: TGTGCCAGCGGGACAGGGGGGGCCGACGTCCTGACTTTC.

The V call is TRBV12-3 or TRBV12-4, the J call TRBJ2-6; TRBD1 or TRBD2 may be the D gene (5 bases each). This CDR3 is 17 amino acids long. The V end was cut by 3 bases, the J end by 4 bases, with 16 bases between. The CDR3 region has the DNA TGTGCCAGCAGTTTTATAACCGGGACCGGAGGGGCCAACGTCCTGACTTTC. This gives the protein CASSFITGTGGANVLTF.

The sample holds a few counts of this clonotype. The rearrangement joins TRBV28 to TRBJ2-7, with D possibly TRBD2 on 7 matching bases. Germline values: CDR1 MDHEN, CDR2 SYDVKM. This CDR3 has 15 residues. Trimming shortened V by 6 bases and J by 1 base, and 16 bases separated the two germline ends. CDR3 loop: CASRGGGEESYEQYF. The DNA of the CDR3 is TGTGCCAGCAGGGGAGGGGGGGAGGAGTCCTACGAGCAGTACTTC. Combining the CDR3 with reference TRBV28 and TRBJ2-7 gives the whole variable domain DVKVTQSSRYLVKRTGEKVFLECVQDMDHENMFWYRQDPGLGLRLIYFSYDVKMKEKGDIPEGYSVSREKKERFSLILESASTNQTSMYLCASRGGGEESYEQYFGPGTRLTVT.

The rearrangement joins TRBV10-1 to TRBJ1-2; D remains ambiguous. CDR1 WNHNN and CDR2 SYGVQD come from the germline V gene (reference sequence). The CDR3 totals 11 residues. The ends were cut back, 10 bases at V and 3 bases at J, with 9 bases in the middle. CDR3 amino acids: CAIPRDYGYTF. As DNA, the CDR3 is TGCGCCATTCCCCGGGACTATGGCTACACCTTC.

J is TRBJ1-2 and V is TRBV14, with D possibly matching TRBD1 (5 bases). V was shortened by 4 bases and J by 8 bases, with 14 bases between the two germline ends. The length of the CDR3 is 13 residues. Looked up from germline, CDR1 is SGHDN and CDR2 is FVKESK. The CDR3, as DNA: TGTGCCAGCAGCCGGGGAGGGGTAGCCGGCTACACCTTC. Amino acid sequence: CASSRGGVAGYTF.

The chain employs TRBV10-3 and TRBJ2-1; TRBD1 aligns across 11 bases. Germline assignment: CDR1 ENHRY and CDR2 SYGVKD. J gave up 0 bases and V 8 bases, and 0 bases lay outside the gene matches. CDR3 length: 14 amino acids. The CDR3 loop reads CAIGQGASYNEQFF. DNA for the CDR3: TGTGCCATCGGACAGGGGGCCTCCTACAATGAGCAGTTCTTC.

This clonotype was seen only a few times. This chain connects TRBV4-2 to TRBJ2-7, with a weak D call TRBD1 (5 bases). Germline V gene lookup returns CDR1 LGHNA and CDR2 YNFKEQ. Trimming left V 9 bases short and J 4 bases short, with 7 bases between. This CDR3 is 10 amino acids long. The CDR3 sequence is CARGLYEQYF. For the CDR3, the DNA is TGTGCCAGGGGGCTATACGAGCAGTACTTC.

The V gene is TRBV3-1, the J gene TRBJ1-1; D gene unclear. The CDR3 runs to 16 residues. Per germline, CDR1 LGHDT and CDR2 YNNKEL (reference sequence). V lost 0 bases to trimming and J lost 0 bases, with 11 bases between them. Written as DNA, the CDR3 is TGTGCCAGCAGCCAAGATCTAGGGCAGCTGAACACTGAAGCTTTCTTT. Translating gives CASSQDLGQLNTEAFF.

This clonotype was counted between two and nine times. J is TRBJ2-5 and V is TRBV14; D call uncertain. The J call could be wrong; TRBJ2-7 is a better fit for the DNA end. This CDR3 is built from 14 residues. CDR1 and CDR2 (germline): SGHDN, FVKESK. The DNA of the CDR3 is TGTGCCAGCAGCCAAAGGGTGCTCTCCTACGAGCAGTACTTC. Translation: CASSQRVLSYEQYF.

CDR3 protein: CASSSLRQIGLFF. The DNA for the CDR3 is TGTGCCAGCAGTTCCCTCAGGCAAATCGGACTGTTTTTT. The rearrangement links TRBV25-1 to TRBJ1-4; unclear D gene. Germline loops: CDR1 MGHDK, CDR2 SYGVNS. With 5 bases removed from V and 13 bases from J, the gap between germline ends came to 17 bases. The CDR3 has 13 amino acids.

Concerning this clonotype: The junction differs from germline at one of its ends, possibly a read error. CDR3 loop: CASSGGPIEGYTF. CDR3 coding DNA: TGTGCTAGCAGTGGGGGACCGATCGAGGGCTACACCTTC. The rearrangement links TRBV12-3 or TRBV12-4 to TRBJ1-2; a weak D match, TRBD1 (5 bases). The CDR3 is 13 amino acids.

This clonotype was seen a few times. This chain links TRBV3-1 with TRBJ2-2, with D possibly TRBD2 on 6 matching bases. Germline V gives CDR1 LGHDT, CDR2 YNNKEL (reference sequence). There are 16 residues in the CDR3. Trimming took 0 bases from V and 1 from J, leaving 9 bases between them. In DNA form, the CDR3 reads TGTGCCAGCAGCCAAGATAGGAGGGGGAACACCGGGGAGCTGTTTTTT. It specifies CASSQDRRGNTGELFF.

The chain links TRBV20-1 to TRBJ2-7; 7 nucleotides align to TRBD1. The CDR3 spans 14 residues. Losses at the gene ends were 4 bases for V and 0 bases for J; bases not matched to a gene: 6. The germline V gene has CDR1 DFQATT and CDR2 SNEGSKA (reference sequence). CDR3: CSATGTASSYEQYF. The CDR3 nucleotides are TGCAGTGCTACTGGGACAGCTAGCTCCTACGAGCAGTACTTC.